This T cell receptor beta chain was identified in a study of T-cell reconstitution after alpha-beta-depleted transplantation in children. Preparation of the TCRbeta library involved a method that used unique molecular identifiers. Each CDR3 protein is one row after TCRdb ran MiXCR on the PCR reads. Altogether roughly 300,000 distinct CDR3 sequences are present, almost 10% being singletons, with the ten largest covering around 10%. This clonotype was picked up a small number of times. This receptor was taken from a human donor who donated a stem cell graft to a child with SCID. Sample: PBMCs from the stem cell graft donor, taken from the stem cell graft.

The CDR3 region is CASSEEGSYEQYF. In DNA form, the CDR3 reads TGTGCCAGCAGTGAAGAAGGTTCCTACGAGCAGTACTTC. The J gene is TRBJ2-7, the V gene TRBV2, with unresolved D. The CDR3 contains 13 residues. Germline V gene sequence: CDR1 SNHLY, CDR2 FYNNEI. V was pared by 1 base and J by 1 base, with 5 bases between. Filled out from reference TRBV2 and TRBJ2-7, the complete variable domain reads EPEVTQTPSHQVTQMGQEVILRCVPISNHLYFYWYRQILGQKVEFLVSFYNNEISEKSEIFDDQFSVERPDGSNFTLKIRSTKLEDSAMYFCASSEEGSYEQYFGPGTRLTVT.